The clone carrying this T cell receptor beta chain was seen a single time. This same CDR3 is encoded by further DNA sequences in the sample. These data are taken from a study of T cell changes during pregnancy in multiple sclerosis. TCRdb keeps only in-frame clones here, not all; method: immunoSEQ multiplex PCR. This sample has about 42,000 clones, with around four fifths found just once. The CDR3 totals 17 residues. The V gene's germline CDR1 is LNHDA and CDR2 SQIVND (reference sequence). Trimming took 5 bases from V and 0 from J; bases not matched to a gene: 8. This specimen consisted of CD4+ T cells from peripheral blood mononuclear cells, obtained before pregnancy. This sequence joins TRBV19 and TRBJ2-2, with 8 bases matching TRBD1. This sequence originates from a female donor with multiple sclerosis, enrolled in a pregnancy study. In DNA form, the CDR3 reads TGTGCCAGTAGTGATCCCAGGGGGCTCACGAACACCGGGGAGCTGTTTTTT. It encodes CASSDPRGLTNTGELFF.